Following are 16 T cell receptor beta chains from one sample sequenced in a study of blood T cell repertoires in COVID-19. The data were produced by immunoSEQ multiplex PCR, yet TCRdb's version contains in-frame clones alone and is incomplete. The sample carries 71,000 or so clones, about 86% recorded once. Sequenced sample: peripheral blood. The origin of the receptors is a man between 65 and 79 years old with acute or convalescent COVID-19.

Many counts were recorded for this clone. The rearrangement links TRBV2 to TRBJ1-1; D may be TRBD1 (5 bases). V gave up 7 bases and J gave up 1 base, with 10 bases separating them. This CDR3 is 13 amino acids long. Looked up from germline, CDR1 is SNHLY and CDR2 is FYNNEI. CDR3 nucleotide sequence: TGTGCCAGCATTAGTACAGGGAACACTGAAGCTTTCTTT. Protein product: CASISTGNTEAFF.

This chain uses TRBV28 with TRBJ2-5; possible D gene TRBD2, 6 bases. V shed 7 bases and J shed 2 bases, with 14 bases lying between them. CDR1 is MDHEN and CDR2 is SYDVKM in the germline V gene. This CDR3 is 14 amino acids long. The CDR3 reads CASNYRDFQETQYF. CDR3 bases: TGTGCCAGCAATTACCGGGACTTTCAAGAGACCCAGTACTTC.

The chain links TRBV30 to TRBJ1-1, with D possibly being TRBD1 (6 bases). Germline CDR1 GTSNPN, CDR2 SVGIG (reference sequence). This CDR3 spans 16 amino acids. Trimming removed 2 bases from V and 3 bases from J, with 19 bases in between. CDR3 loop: CAWSTLQGLRYTEAFF. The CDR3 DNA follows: TGTGCCTGGAGTACCCTCCAGGGGTTGCGGTACACTGAAGCTTTCTTT. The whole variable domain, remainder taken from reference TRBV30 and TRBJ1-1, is SQTIHQWPATLVQPVGSPLSLECTVEGTSNPNLYWYRQAAGRGLQLLFYSVGIGQISSEVPQNLSASRPQDRQFILSSKKLLLSDSGFYLCAWSTLQGLRYTEAFFGQGTRLTVV.

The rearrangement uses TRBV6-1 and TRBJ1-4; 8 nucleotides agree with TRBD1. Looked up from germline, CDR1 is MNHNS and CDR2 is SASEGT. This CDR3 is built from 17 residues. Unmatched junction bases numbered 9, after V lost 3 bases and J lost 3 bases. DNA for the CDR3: TGTGCCAGCAGTGAGATTGGCAGGGGGCTAGCTAATGAAAAACTGTTTTTT. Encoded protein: CASSEIGRGLANEKLFF.

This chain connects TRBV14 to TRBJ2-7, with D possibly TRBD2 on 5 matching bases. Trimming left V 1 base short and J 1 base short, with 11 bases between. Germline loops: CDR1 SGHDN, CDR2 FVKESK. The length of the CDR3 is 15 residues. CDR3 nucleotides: TGTGCCAGCAGCCAAGTCAACGGGGAGTCCTACGAGCAGTACTTC. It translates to CASSQVNGESYEQYF.

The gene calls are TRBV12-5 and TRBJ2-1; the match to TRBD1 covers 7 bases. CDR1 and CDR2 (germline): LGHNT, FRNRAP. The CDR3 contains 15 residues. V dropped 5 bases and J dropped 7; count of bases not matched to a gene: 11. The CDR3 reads CASGTGTVTKNEQFF. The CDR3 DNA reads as TGTGCTAGTGGTACCGGGACAGTAACCAAGAATGAGCAGTTCTTC.

This CDR3 reads CASSEALLTDTQYF. The DNA for the CDR3 is TGTGCCAGCAGTGAAGCCCTCCTTACAGATACGCAGTATTTT. The gene calls are TRBV6-1 and TRBJ2-3; D is ambiguous. Trimming pared 0 bases from V and 3 bases from J, leaving 7 bases between. CDR3 length: 14 residues. CDR1 is MNHNS and CDR2 is SASEGT in the germline V gene.

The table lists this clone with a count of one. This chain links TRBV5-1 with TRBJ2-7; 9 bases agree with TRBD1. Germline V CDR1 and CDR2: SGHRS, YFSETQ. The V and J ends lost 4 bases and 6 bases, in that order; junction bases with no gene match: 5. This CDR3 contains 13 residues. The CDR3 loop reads CASSPTGGFEQYF. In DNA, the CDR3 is TGCGCCAGCAGCCCGACAGGGGGGTTCGAGCAGTACTTC. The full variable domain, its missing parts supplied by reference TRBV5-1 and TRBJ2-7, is KAGVTQTPRYLIKTRGQQVTLSCSPISGHRSVSWYQQTPGQGLQFLFEYFSETQRNKGNFPGRFSGRQFSNSRSEMNVSTLELGDSALYLCASSPTGGFEQYFGPGTRLTVT.

CDR3 amino acids: CASSTGFDEQYF. Here the CDR3 DNA reads TGTGCCAGTAGTACAGGGTTCGACGAGCAGTACTTC. The chain couples TRBV19 to TRBJ2-7; a possible D gene is TRBD1 (5 bases). CDR1 and CDR2 from the germline V gene are LNHDA and SQIVND (reference sequence). Trimming pared 4 bases from V and 5 bases from J, leaving 9 bases between. The CDR3 is 12 residues long.

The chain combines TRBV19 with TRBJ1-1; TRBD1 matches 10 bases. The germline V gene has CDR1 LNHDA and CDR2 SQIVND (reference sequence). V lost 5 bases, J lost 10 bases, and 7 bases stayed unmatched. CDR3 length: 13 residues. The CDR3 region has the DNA TGTGCCAGTAGTCTTGACAGGGGGCGAGGAGCTTTCTTT. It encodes CASSLDRGRGAFF.

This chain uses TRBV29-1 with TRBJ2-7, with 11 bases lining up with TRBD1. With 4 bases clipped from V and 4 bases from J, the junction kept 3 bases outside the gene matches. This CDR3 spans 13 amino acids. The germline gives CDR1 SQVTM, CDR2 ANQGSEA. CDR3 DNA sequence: TGCAGCGTTGGGACAGGGGGCAGGTACGAGCAGTACTTC. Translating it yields CSVGTGGRYEQYF.

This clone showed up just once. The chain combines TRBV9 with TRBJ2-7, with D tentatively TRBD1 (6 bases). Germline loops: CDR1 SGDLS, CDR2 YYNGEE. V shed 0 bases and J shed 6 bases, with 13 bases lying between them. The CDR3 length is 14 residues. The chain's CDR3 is CASSVALRGSEQYF. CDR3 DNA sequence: TGTGCCAGCAGCGTAGCGCTCAGGGGAAGCGAGCAGTACTTC.

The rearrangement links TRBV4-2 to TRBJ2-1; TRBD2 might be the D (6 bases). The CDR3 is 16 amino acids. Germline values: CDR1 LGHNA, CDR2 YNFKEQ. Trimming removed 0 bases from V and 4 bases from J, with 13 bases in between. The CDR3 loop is CASSQDLGGAYNEQFF. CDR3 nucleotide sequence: TGTGCCAGCAGCCAAGATCTGGGGGGTGCGTACAATGAGCAGTTCTTC.

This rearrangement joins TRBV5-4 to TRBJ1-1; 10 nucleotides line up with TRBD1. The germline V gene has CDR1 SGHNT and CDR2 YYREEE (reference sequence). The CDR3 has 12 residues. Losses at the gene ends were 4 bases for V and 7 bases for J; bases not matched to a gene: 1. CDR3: CASSRDRGEAFF. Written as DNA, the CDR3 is TGTGCCAGCAGCCGGGACAGGGGTGAAGCTTTCTTT.

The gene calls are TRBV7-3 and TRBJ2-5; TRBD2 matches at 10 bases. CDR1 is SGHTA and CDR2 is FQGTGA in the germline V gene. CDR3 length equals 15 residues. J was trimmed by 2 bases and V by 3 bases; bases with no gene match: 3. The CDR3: CASSFGLAVQETQYF. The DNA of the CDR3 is TGTGCCAGCAGCTTCGGACTAGCGGTACAAGAGACCCAGTACTTC.

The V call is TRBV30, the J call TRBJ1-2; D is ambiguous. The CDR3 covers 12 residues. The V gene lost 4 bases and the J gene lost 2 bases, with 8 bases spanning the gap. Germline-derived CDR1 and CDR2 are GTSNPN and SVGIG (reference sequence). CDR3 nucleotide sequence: TGTGCCTGGACCTCAAGCAACTATGGCTACACCTTC. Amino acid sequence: CAWTSSNYGYTF.